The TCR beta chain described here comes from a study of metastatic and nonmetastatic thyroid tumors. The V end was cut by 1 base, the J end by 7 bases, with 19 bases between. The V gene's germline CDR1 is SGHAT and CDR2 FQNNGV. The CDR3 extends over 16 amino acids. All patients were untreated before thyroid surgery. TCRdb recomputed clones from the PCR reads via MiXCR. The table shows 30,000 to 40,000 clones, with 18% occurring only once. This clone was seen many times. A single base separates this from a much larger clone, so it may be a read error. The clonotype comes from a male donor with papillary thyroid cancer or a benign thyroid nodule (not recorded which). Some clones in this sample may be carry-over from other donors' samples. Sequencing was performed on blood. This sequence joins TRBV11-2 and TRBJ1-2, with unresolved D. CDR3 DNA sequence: TGTGCCAGCAGCTTAGTTGAATTTGTGGCAGCTGGTGGCTACACCTTC. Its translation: CASSLVEFVAAGGYTF.